The 9 T cell receptor beta chains given below trace back to one sample, sequenced in a study of cytomegalovirus exposure and HLA in healthy donors. The PCR contained 60 Vbeta and 13 Jbeta primers. Profiled with immunoSEQ multiplex PCR; TCRdb holds only in-frame clones, not every one. The sample holds about 120,000 clones; approximately 15% are singletons and the top ten take under 2.5%. What was sequenced was PBMCs. All receptors come from a young woman in good health and CMV-seronegative.

This chain connects TRBV4-3 to TRBJ1-2; no definite D call. CDR3 length equals 14 residues. The germline V gene encodes CDR1 LGHNA and CDR2 YSLEER. V was clipped by 5 bases and J by 6 bases, with 16 bases between them. CDR3 amino acids: CASSYRRFSNGYTF. CDR3 bases: TGCGCCAGCAGCTACAGACGTTTCTCTAATGGCTACACCTTC.

This clone was seen more than once but under ten times. This sequence joins TRBV7-9 and TRBJ2-1; no firm D call. From germline, CDR1 is SEHNR and CDR2 FQNEAQ (reference sequence). V was cut by 1 base and J by 0 bases, with 7 bases left in between. The CDR3 totals 15 residues. DNA of the CDR3: TGTGCCAGCAGCTTAGTAGCTGACTCCTACAATGAGCAGTTCTTC. Residues: CASSLVADSYNEQFF.

This clone has more than one count but fewer than ten. The chain joins TRBV2 to TRBJ2-2; weak D call: TRBD2 (5 bases). The V end lost 10 bases, the J end lost 1 base, and 13 bases lay between the germline ends. Germline CDR1 reads SNHLY; CDR2 reads FYNNEI. CDR3 length: 14 residues. CDR3 coding DNA: TGTGCCACCTACCCCGGGGAGAACACCGGGGAGCTGTTTTTT. Its protein product is CATYPGENTGELFF.

This clone was picked up a small number of times. The genes are TRBV2 and TRBJ2-7; 8 positions agree with TRBD1. The V segment lost 3 bases and the J segment 3 bases; nucleotides outside the gene matches: 10. Per the germline V gene, CDR1 is SNHLY and CDR2 is FYNNEI. There are 16 residues in the CDR3. The CDR3 nucleotides are TGTGCCAGCAGTGACCCAGGACAGGGCCCTCACTACGAGCAGTACTTC. Amino acids: CASSDPGQGPHYEQYF.

This clone was counted between two and nine times. The genes are TRBV28 and TRBJ1-4, with 9 positions matching TRBD1. Germline V lookup: CDR1 MDHEN, CDR2 SYDVKM. The length of the CDR3 is 14 residues. Trimming removed 5 bases from V and 5 bases from J; junction bases left unmatched: 3. The CDR3 here is CASSRTGENEKLFF. The CDR3, as DNA: TGTGCCAGCAGTAGGACAGGGGAAAATGAAAAACTGTTTTTT.

The chain joins TRBV28 to TRBJ1-5; 7 nucleotides agree with TRBD1. The trim removed 4 bases at V and 3 bases at J, leaving 3 bases unmatched. CDR3 length equals 14 residues. Germline loops: CDR1 MDHEN, CDR2 SYDVKM. CDR3 nucleotides: TGTGCCAGCAGTTCAGGACAGGACAATCAGCCCCAGCATTTT. Encoded protein: CASSSGQDNQPQHF.

The table lists this clone with a few counts. V is TRBV27 and J is TRBJ2-5; tentative D call: TRBD1 (5 bases). V lost 3 bases and J 2 bases, leaving 10 bases between the germline ends. The CDR3 is made up of 14 amino acids. CDR1 is MNHEY and CDR2 is SMNVEV in the germline V gene (reference sequence). The CDR3 is CASSFGAAQETQYF. CDR3 coding DNA: TGTGCCAGCAGTTTTGGGGCAGCGCAAGAGACCCAGTACTTC.

This clone showed up just a few times. This chain connects TRBV5-1 to TRBJ2-1; the D gene is possibly TRBD2 (6 bases). This CDR3 is 13 amino acids long. Trimming shortened V by 4 bases and J by 6 bases, and 11 bases separated the two germline ends. The germline V gene encodes CDR1 SGHRS and CDR2 YFSETQ. CDR3 region: CASSPGGANEQFF. DNA of the CDR3: TGCGCCAGCAGCCCCGGCGGGGCCAATGAGCAGTTCTTC.

In its sample, this clone was seen a few times. This sequence joins TRBV7-9 and TRBJ2-1, with D possibly TRBD2 on 6 matching bases. In germline, CDR1 is SEHNR, CDR2 FQNEAQ (reference sequence). Trimming left V 7 bases short and J 1 base short, with 8 bases between. This CDR3 comprises 13 residues. In DNA, the CDR3 is TGTGCCAGCACGGGAGTTTCCTACAATGAGCAGTTCTTC. Its translation is CASTGVSYNEQFF. Filled out from reference TRBV7-9 and TRBJ2-1, the complete variable domain reads DTGVSQNPRHKITKRGQNVTFRCDPISEHNRLYWYRQTLGQGPEFLTYFQNEAQLEKSRLLSDRFSAERPKGSFSTLEIQRTEQGDSAMYLCASTGVSYNEQFFGPGTRLTVL.